The 32 T cell receptor beta chains in this list originate from one sample, sequenced in a study of blood T cell repertoires in COVID-19. Measured with immunoSEQ multiplex PCR; TCRdb has only the in-frame clones, and not every one. The sample includes approximately 280,000 clones, about 86% seen only once; the top ten take approximately 2.2%. Specimen: peripheral blood. The receptors were gathered from a woman aged 30 to 39 who had recovered from COVID-19.

This rearrangement joins TRBV7-2 to TRBJ2-1, with 8 positions matching TRBD1. This CDR3 has 17 amino acids. Germline loops: CDR1 SGHTA, CDR2 FQGNSA. With 2 bases clipped from V and 5 bases from J, the junction kept 11 bases outside the gene matches. In DNA, the CDR3 is TGTGCCAGCAGCTTATGGTTCTCGGACAGGGCCGACAATGAGCAGTTCTTC. Amino acid sequence: CASSLWFSDRADNEQFF.

The rearrangement uses TRBV5-1 and TRBJ1-1, with D possibly matching TRBD1 (5 bases). Germline assignment: CDR1 SGHRS and CDR2 YFSETQ. The CDR3 has 14 amino acids. V dropped 2 bases and J dropped 6 bases, with 14 bases sitting between them. This CDR3 is CASSFDSPRPEAFF. The CDR3 DNA follows: TGCGCCAGCAGCTTCGACAGCCCCCGCCCTGAAGCTTTCTTT.

This CDR3 is CASSLGAIMNTEAFF. The CDR3 nucleotides read TGTGCCAGCAGCTTAGGGGCAATAATGAACACTGAAGCTTTCTTT. The chain uses TRBV7-2 and TRBJ1-1; D call uncertain. CDR1 and CDR2 from the germline V gene are SGHTA and FQGNSA. CDR3 length: 15 amino acids. V was pared by 1 base and J by 0 bases, with 9 bases between.

V is TRBV27 and J is TRBJ1-2, with a possible D match to TRBD1 (5 bases). Per germline, CDR1 MNHEY and CDR2 SMNVEV (reference sequence). CDR3 length: 13 amino acids. The germline V and J ends were trimmed by 2 bases and 4 bases, with 8 bases remaining between them. The CDR3 region is CASSLDSSYGYTF. The CDR3 coding sequence is TGTGCCAGCAGTTTAGACAGCAGCTATGGCTACACCTTC.

The chain joins TRBV28 to TRBJ2-3, with 8 bases lining up with TRBD2. J was trimmed by 4 bases and V by 4 bases; bases with no gene match: 16. Germline V CDR1 and CDR2: MDHEN, SYDVKM. The CDR3 extends over 18 amino acids. The CDR3 bases are TGTGCCAGCAGTTCCAACCGCGCTAGCGGGCATTTCGCAGATACGCAGTATTTT. Amino acid sequence: CASSSNRASGHFADTQYF.

This sequence joins TRBV7-9 and TRBJ1-6; D remains unclear. Germline V gene lookup returns CDR1 SEHNR and CDR2 FQNEAQ (reference sequence). Trimming took off 4 bases at V and 2 bases at J, with 6 bases between the two ends. CDR3 length: 14 amino acids. The CDR3 protein is CASSSGAYNSPLHF. The CDR3 nucleotides read TGTGCCAGCAGCTCCGGGGCCTATAATTCACCCCTCCACTTT.

V and J are TRBV4-3 and TRBJ1-6; D remains unclear. Germline loops: CDR1 LGHNA, CDR2 YSLEER. CDR3 size: 13 residues. V lost 0 bases, J lost 10 bases, and 7 bases lay in between. As DNA, the CDR3 is TGCGCCAGCAGCCAAGATCTCGGGTCACCCCTCCACTTT. It specifies CASSQDLGSPLHF.

The chain has TRBV27 and TRBJ1-2; a possible D gene is TRBD1 (6 bases). The CDR3 has 13 residues. Per germline, CDR1 MNHEY and CDR2 SMNVEV (reference sequence). V was trimmed by 0 bases and J by 6 bases, leaving 8 bases between them. CDR3: CASSLSQGDGYTF. CDR3 nucleotide sequence: TGTGCCAGCAGTTTATCACAGGGCGATGGCTACACCTTC.

J is TRBJ1-4 and V is TRBV28; possibly TRBD1 for D (6 bases). CDR1 and CDR2 (germline): MDHEN, SYDVKM. CDR3 size: 16 residues. Trimming took 4 bases from V and 2 from J, leaving 14 bases between them. For the CDR3, the DNA is TGTGCCAGCAGTTCATATCAGGGGACCACTAATGAAAAACTGTTTTTT. This codes for CASSSYQGTTNEKLFF.

This chain connects TRBV6-2 or TRBV6-3 to TRBJ1-1; TRBD1 agrees at 8 bases. The germline V gene has CDR1 MNHEY and CDR2 SVGEGT. J was trimmed by 4 bases and V by 2 bases; bases with no gene match: 6. This CDR3 is built from 15 residues. DNA for the CDR3: TGTGCCAGCAGTTACGCGCGACAGGGGCCCACTGAAGCTTTCTTT. Its protein product is CASSYARQGPTEAFF.

V usage is TRBV19 and J usage is TRBJ2-7; 13 bases fit TRBD2. The V segment lost 5 bases and the J segment 4 bases; nucleotides outside the gene matches: 2. CDR3 size: 14 residues. The germline gives CDR1 LNHDA, CDR2 SQIVND (reference sequence). The CDR3 sequence: CASSGTSGTYEQYF. The CDR3 region has the DNA TGTGCCAGTAGTGGGACTAGCGGGACTTACGAGCAGTACTTC.

This clone showed up just a few times. J is TRBJ2-7 and V is TRBV7-9; the match to TRBD2 covers 10 bases. From germline, CDR1 is SEHNR and CDR2 FQNEAQ (reference sequence). J was trimmed by 6 bases and V by 4 bases; bases with no gene match: 6. The CDR3 loop spans 14 amino acids. In DNA, the CDR3 is TGTGCCAGCAGCTCTAGCGGGAGTTTGCTCGAGCAGTACTTC. Amino acid sequence: CASSSSGSLLEQYF.

This chain connects TRBV13 to TRBJ2-4, with D perhaps matching TRBD1 (6 bases). CDR3 size: 17 residues. CDR1 is PRHDT, CDR2 FYEKMQ, per germline (reference sequence). Trimming took 0 bases from V and 0 from J, leaving 12 bases between them. The CDR3 loop is CASSLGLQGTAKNIQYF. CDR3 coding DNA: TGTGCCAGCAGCTTAGGCCTCCAGGGGACAGCCAAAAACATTCAGTACTTC.

The rearrangement uses TRBV19 and TRBJ1-3, with 7 positions matching TRBD1. Germline V gives CDR1 LNHDA, CDR2 SQIVND (reference sequence). V shed 2 bases and J 0 bases; nucleotides not matched to a gene: 4. The CDR3 length is 16 residues. Written as DNA, the CDR3 is TGTGCCAGTAGTATACCGGGACAGCGCTCTGGAAACACCATATATTTT. Translating it yields CASSIPGQRSGNTIYF.

The chain joins TRBV4-1 to TRBJ1-4; 9 positions match TRBD1. Trimming removed 7 bases from V and 6 bases from J; junction bases left unmatched: 6. The germline V gene encodes CDR1 MGHRA and CDR2 YSYEKL. The CDR3 spans 14 residues. DNA for the CDR3: TGCGCCAGCAAACCGGGACAGGGCTATGAAAAACTGTTTTTT. It translates to CASKPGQGYEKLFF.

The chain carries TRBV6-5 and TRBJ2-5, with a tentative D call TRBD2 (6 bases). Trimming shortened V by 2 bases and J by 5 bases, and 18 bases separated the two germline ends. This CDR3 is 16 amino acids long. The germline V gene has CDR1 MNHEY and CDR2 SVGAGI. The CDR3 DNA is TGTGCCAGCAGTTACACATCAGCGGGCTTTGGTGAGACCCAGTACTTC. Encoded protein: CASSYTSAGFGETQYF.

J is TRBJ1-6 and V is TRBV5-6, with 9 bases aligning to TRBD1. Germline lookup yields CDR1 SGHDT and CDR2 YYEEEE. The V segment lost 5 bases and the J segment 8 bases; nucleotides outside the gene matches: 5. This CDR3 has 14 amino acids. The CDR3 DNA follows: TGTGCCAGCAGGGGACAGGGCCTACATTCACCCCTCCACTTT. Translation gives CASRGQGLHSPLHF.

The V call is TRBV9, the J call TRBJ1-6; 8 nucleotides align to TRBD1. J gave up 10 bases and V 0 bases, and 6 bases lay outside the gene matches. Germline lookup yields CDR1 SGDLS and CDR2 YYNGEE. This CDR3 has 15 residues. Written as DNA, the CDR3 is TGTGCCAGCAGCGTAGGAGGACAGGGAGGGTCACCCCTCCACTTT. It translates to CASSVGGQGGSPLHF.

The V and J genes are TRBV5-1 and TRBJ1-2; a possible D gene is TRBD1 (5 bases). The length of the CDR3 is 15 residues. The germline V gene has CDR1 SGHRS and CDR2 YFSETQ. V was shortened by 0 bases and J by 6 bases, with 15 bases between the two germline ends. CDR3: CASSLDVGRENGYTF. Here the CDR3 DNA reads TGCGCCAGCAGCTTGGACGTGGGGCGGGAGAATGGCTACACCTTC.

This chain connects TRBV2 to TRBJ1-4; D is unresolved. V lost 2 bases, J lost 0 bases, and 4 bases lay in between. The CDR3 is 14 residues long. Germline CDR1 and CDR2: SNHLY and FYNNEI. The CDR3 region is CASSERATNEKLFF. In nucleotides, the CDR3 is TGTGCCAGCAGTGAACGGGCAACTAATGAAAAACTGTTTTTT. The full variable domain, rest sourced from reference TRBV2 and TRBJ1-4, is EPEVTQTPSHQVTQMGQEVILRCVPISNHLYFYWYRQILGQKVEFLVSFYNNEISEKSEIFDDQFSVERPDGSNFTLKIRSTKLEDSAMYFCASSERATNEKLFFGSGTQLSVL.

The chain uses TRBV28 and TRBJ2-7, with 11 bases that match TRBD2. There are 15 residues in the CDR3. Trimming took 6 bases from V and 3 from J; bases not matched to a gene: 7. Germline CDR1 and CDR2: MDHEN and SYDVKM. The CDR3 DNA follows: TGTGCCAGCAGGCGGACGGGACTAGCGGACTACGAGCAGTACTTC. It specifies CASRRTGLADYEQYF.

The genes are TRBV5-1 and TRBJ1-2; TRBD1 is a possible D gene (6 bases). Germline V gene data show CDR1 as SGHRS and CDR2 as YFSETQ. V was cut by 4 bases and J by 4 bases, with 17 bases left in between. This CDR3 spans 15 amino acids. The CDR3 sequence is CASSETTDRAYGYTF. CDR3 sequence (DNA): TGCGCCAGCAGCGAAACGACGGACAGAGCCTATGGCTACACCTTC.

The V and J genes are TRBV10-3 and TRBJ2-3; 7 bases are a match to TRBD2. CDR1 and CDR2 (germline): ENHRY, SYGVKD. The V and J ends lost 4 bases and 5 bases, in that order; junction bases with no gene match: 3. The CDR3 loop spans 13 amino acids. Written as DNA, the CDR3 is TGTGCCATCAGTGGGGGCGGGGGAGATACGCAGTATTTT. Residues: CAISGGGGDTQYF.

The chain couples TRBV24-1 to TRBJ2-5; 9 bases agree with TRBD2. Germline V CDR1 and CDR2: KGHDR, SFDVKD. Losses at the gene ends were 3 bases for V and 0 bases for J; bases not matched to a gene: 1. The CDR3 has 15 residues. The CDR3 DNA follows: TGTGCCACCAGTGATCGGACTAGCGACCAAGAGACCCAGTACTTC. Protein product: CATSDRTSDQETQYF.

This chain joins TRBV7-2 and TRBJ2-1, with 8 bases that match TRBD2. The CDR3 has 14 residues. V was pared by 4 bases and J by 3 bases, with 2 bases of the junction left unmatched. Germline CDR1 reads SGHTA; CDR2 reads FQGNSA. CDR3 DNA: TGTGCCAGCAGCTATAGCGGGGACTACAATGAGCAGTTCTTC. Protein sequence: CASSYSGDYNEQFF.

This rearrangement joins TRBV5-6 to TRBJ2-5, with 10 bases matching TRBD1. The length of the CDR3 is 15 residues. The trim removed 2 bases at V and 5 bases at J, leaving 6 bases unmatched. Looked up from germline, CDR1 is SGHDT and CDR2 is YYEEEE. The CDR3 DNA follows: TGTGCCAGCAGCTTTAGGACAGGGGGAGGGGAGACCCAGTACTTC. Translation: CASSFRTGGGETQYF.

The chain links TRBV4-2 to TRBJ2-7; D might be TRBD2 (6 bases). Germline CDR1 LGHNA, CDR2 YNFKEQ. V was pared by 8 bases and J by 3 bases, with 14 bases between. The CDR3 runs to 13 residues. The CDR3 here is CASRDSLYYEQYF. The CDR3 DNA reads as TGTGCCAGCCGGGACTCCTTATACTACGAGCAGTACTTC.

V gene TRBV7-3 combines with J gene TRBJ1-1; D is perhaps TRBD1 (6 bases). Between the trimmed V and J ends, which lost 4 bases and 5 bases, there was a span of 11 bases. This CDR3 region has 13 residues. The germline V gene has CDR1 SGHTA and CDR2 FQGTGA. The DNA of the CDR3 is TGTGCCAGCAGCTACAGGGATAAGACTGAAGCTTTCTTT. Its translation: CASSYRDKTEAFF.

This clone has only one observation. The chain has TRBV11-3 and TRBJ2-7, with 11 bases identical to TRBD2. CDR1 and CDR2 (germline): SGHNT, YENEEA. This CDR3 is 14 amino acids long. The trim removed 5 bases at V and 3 bases at J, leaving 3 bases unmatched. CDR3 sequence (DNA): TGTGCCAGCAGCCCTACTAGCGGGAGCTACGAGCAGTACTTC. Protein sequence: CASSPTSGSYEQYF.

J is TRBJ2-2 and V is TRBV5-5, with D maybe TRBD1 (6 bases). The CDR3 spans 15 residues. V dropped 1 base and J dropped 1 base, with 8 bases sitting between them. Per germline, CDR1 SGHKS and CDR2 YYEKEE (reference sequence). Here the CDR3 DNA reads TGTGCCAGCAGCTTGATGGACAGGAACACCGGGGAGCTGTTTTTT. It specifies CASSLMDRNTGELFF.

This chain uses TRBV7-2 with TRBJ2-1; TRBD1 might be the D (6 bases). CDR3 length: 15 amino acids. The V end was cut by 1 base, the J end by 2 bases, with 9 bases between. CDR1 and CDR2 (germline): SGHTA, FQGNSA. Here the CDR3 DNA reads TGTGCCAGCAGCTTAGGGACAGCCACCTACAATGAGCAGTTCTTC. Its protein product is CASSLGTATYNEQFF.

This clone appeared a single time. CDR3 DNA: TGTGCCAGCAGTGAAGGACAGATGTCCCAGCATTTT. Translating it yields CASSEGQMSQHF. The chain is built from TRBV2 and TRBJ1-5, with D maybe TRBD1 (5 bases). V shed 1 base and J shed 11 bases, with 9 bases lying between them. CDR1 is SNHLY, CDR2 FYNNEI, per germline. The CDR3 loop spans 12 amino acids.